This entry lists 19 T cell receptor beta chains sequenced from one sample in a study of blood T cell repertoires in COVID-19. Produced via immunoSEQ multiplex PCR; TCRdb's table is partial and in-frame only. This table holds some 160,000 clones, roughly 80% found once. What was sequenced was peripheral blood. The receptor set was obtained from a man aged 50-59 years with active or convalescent COVID-19.

The CDR3 region is CASSSRRDRGDTYGYTF. The CDR3 DNA is TGTGCCAGCAGCTCACGCCGGGACAGGGGGGACACCTATGGCTACACCTTC. The rearrangement uses TRBV9 and TRBJ1-2; 11 bases are a match to TRBD1. V lost 4 bases to trimming and J lost 4 bases; unmatched junction nucleotides: 12. This CDR3 has 17 amino acids. Germline V gene lookup returns CDR1 SGDLS and CDR2 YYNGEE.

This chain links TRBV3-1 (or the pseudogene TRBV3-2) with TRBJ2-7; no clear D. The ends were cut back, 4 bases at V and 6 bases at J, with 16 bases in the middle. Germline V gene sequence: CDR1 LGHDT, CDR2 YNNKEL (reference sequence). The CDR3 extends over 14 amino acids. CDR3 nucleotide sequence: TGTGCCAGCAGCCCTTCTTACCAGACGGGCGAGCAGTACTTC. Its translation: CASSPSYQTGEQYF.

The CDR3: CASVMGGANTEAFF. The CDR3 region has the DNA TGTGCCAGCGTTATGGGGGGGGCGAACACTGAAGCTTTCTTT. J is TRBJ1-1 and V is TRBV3-1 (or the pseudogene TRBV3-2); tentatively, D is TRBD1 (6 bases). CDR1 LGHDT and CDR2 YNNKEL come from the germline V gene (reference sequence). CDR3 size: 14 residues. V gave up 8 bases and J gave up 1 base, with 14 bases separating them.

The rearrangement links TRBV4-1 to TRBJ1-1; D remains unclear. This CDR3 has 15 residues. In germline, CDR1 is MGHRA, CDR2 YSYEKL. The V end was cut by 0 bases, the J end by 7 bases, with 15 bases between. This CDR3 reads CASSQDHRDGSEAFF. The CDR3 coding sequence is TGCGCCAGCAGCCAAGATCATCGGGATGGCAGTGAAGCTTTCTTT.

The rearrangement uses TRBV28 and TRBJ2-6; D not resolved. V was shortened by 7 bases and J by 0 bases, with 10 bases between the two germline ends. Per the germline V gene, CDR1 is MDHEN and CDR2 is SYDVKM. The length of the CDR3 is 15 residues. The CDR3 region has the DNA TGTGCCAGCACCCGAGTTACCTCTGGGGCCAACGTCCTGACTTTC. Amino acids: CASTRVTSGANVLTF.

The CDR3 region has the DNA TGCGCCAGCAGCTTGGATTCAGGGGGGTACACTGAAGCTTTCTTT. Protein: CASSLDSGGYTEAFF. The V gene is TRBV5-1, the J gene TRBJ1-1, with 7 bases fitting TRBD1. This CDR3 has 15 residues. V gave up 0 bases and J gave up 3 bases; unmatched junction bases: 5. Germline CDR1 SGHRS, CDR2 YFSETQ.

Ten or more counts support this clone. The chain uses TRBV7-9 and TRBJ1-6; D ambiguous. The CDR3 is made up of 15 amino acids. The V and J ends lost 5 bases and 0 bases respectively, with 8 bases between them. The germline gives CDR1 SEHNR, CDR2 FQNEAQ (reference sequence). CDR3 in DNA: TGTGCCAGCAGCCCATCCAGCTCCTATAATTCACCCCTCCACTTT. It specifies CASSPSSSYNSPLHF. The whole variable domain, filled in from reference TRBV7-9 and TRBJ1-6, reads DTGVSQNPRHKITKRGQNVTFRCDPISEHNRLYWYRQTLGQGPEFLTYFQNEAQLEKSRLLSDRFSAERPKGSFSTLEIQRTEQGDSAMYLCASSPSSSYNSPLHFGNGTRLTVT.

This chain's CDR3 is CAISESRGQPQHF. Here the CDR3 DNA reads TGTGCCATCAGTGAGTCAAGGGGCCAGCCCCAGCATTTT. The V gene is TRBV10-3, the J gene TRBJ1-5; D possibly corresponds to TRBD1 (5 bases). This CDR3 contains 13 residues. The germline V gene has CDR1 ENHRY and CDR2 SYGVKD. The V gene lost 0 bases and the J gene lost 7 bases, with 7 bases spanning the gap.

This clone was detected only a few times. The chain recombines TRBV11-3 with TRBJ1-1, with TRBD1 as a possible D gene (6 bases). Germline assignment: CDR1 SGHNT and CDR2 YENEEA. V shed 5 bases and J shed 5 bases, with 12 bases lying between them. This CDR3 has 13 residues. The CDR3 nucleotides are TGTGCCAGCAGCCCCCGGGACAATACTGAAGCTTTCTTT. Its translation: CASSPRDNTEAFF.

The chain recombines TRBV27 with TRBJ2-5; D gene unclear. The V gene lost 3 bases and the J gene lost 5 bases, with 19 bases spanning the gap. Germline CDR1 and CDR2: MNHEY and SMNVEV (reference sequence). The CDR3 extends over 16 amino acids. The CDR3 DNA sequence: TGTGCCAGCAGTTTCCTCGGTCCAGGCCTTCAGGAGACCCAGTACTTC. Translation gives CASSFLGPGLQETQYF.

The chain joins TRBV27 to TRBJ2-5; 12 bases align to TRBD2. There are 14 residues in the CDR3. The junction had 2 bases not matched to a gene; V was cut back by 5 bases and J by 4 bases. Germline V gene lookup returns CDR1 MNHEY and CDR2 SMNVEV (reference sequence). CDR3 DNA sequence: TGTGCCAGCAGTGTGGGACTAGCGGGAGAGACCCAGTACTTC. Its protein product is CASSVGLAGETQYF.

The chain employs TRBV6-6 and TRBJ2-7; tentatively, D is TRBD2 (5 bases). Trimming took off 2 bases at V and 6 bases at J, with 8 bases between the two ends. This CDR3 is 12 amino acids long. Germline assignment: CDR1 MNHNY and CDR2 SVGAGI (reference sequence). The CDR3 DNA reads TGTGCCAGCAGTTACACTGAGGGCGAGCAGTACTTC. Its protein is CASSYTEGEQYF.

The V and J genes are TRBV9 and TRBJ2-2; 14 nucleotides line up with TRBD2. The CDR3 is made up of 17 amino acids. Germline values: CDR1 SGDLS, CDR2 YYNGEE. V shed 3 bases and J 5 bases; nucleotides not matched to a gene: 6. The CDR3 region is CASSGGLAGVGTGELFF. CDR3 nucleotide sequence: TGTGCCAGCAGCGGGGGACTAGCGGGAGTTGGTACCGGGGAGCTGTTTTTT.

The chain recombines TRBV18 with TRBJ2-7; TRBD1 matches 10 bases. J was trimmed by 3 bases and V by 0 bases; bases with no gene match: 2. This CDR3 is built from 15 residues. Germline V lookup: CDR1 KGHSH, CDR2 LQKENI. DNA of the CDR3: TGTGCCAGCTCACCACCCGGGACAGGGGTCTACGAGCAGTACTTC. Translated: CASSPPGTGVYEQYF.

The chain is built from TRBV4-1 and TRBJ2-3; TRBD1 aligns across 7 bases. The V gene end was trimmed by 0 bases and the J gene end by 5 bases; junction bases not matched to a gene: 5. Per the germline V gene, CDR1 is MGHRA and CDR2 is YSYEKL. This CDR3 region has 15 residues. CDR3 nucleotide sequence: TGCGCCAGCAGCCAAGACAGGGGGAGTGGAGATACGCAGTATTTT. Translating it yields CASSQDRGSGDTQYF.

This clone came up once. The chain combines TRBV28 with TRBJ2-1; TRBD1 agrees at 10 bases. Germline loops: CDR1 MDHEN, CDR2 SYDVKM. The CDR3 loop spans 15 amino acids. V lost 5 bases, J lost 3 bases, and 4 bases stayed unmatched. CDR3 region: CASSPRDRGYNEQFF. CDR3 coding DNA: TGTGCCAGCAGTCCCCGGGACAGGGGCTACAATGAGCAGTTCTTC.

This clone was observed a handful of times. The chain links TRBV4-1 to TRBJ2-7; D possibly corresponds to TRBD2 (6 bases). Germline V gene data show CDR1 as MGHRA and CDR2 as YSYEKL. CDR3 length: 15 amino acids. V shed 0 bases and J shed 7 bases, with 16 bases lying between them. This CDR3 reads CASSQDRAGLREQYF. As DNA, the CDR3 is TGCGCCAGCAGCCAAGATCGAGCGGGCCTGCGAGAGCAGTACTTC.

This chain uses TRBV15 with TRBJ1-1; tentatively, D is TRBD1 (5 bases). The germline V and J ends were trimmed by 3 bases and 3 bases, with 20 bases remaining between them. The CDR3 covers 17 residues. Germline CDR1 is LNHNV and CDR2 is YYDKDF (reference sequence). The CDR3 region has the DNA TGTGCCACCAGCAGCTCCCCTTGGAGTGGAGGGGACACTGAAGCTTTCTTT. Its protein is CATSSSPWSGGDTEAFF.

The genes are TRBV6-1 and TRBJ2-2, with D possibly matching TRBD1 (6 bases). Germline values: CDR1 MNHNS, CDR2 SASEGT. The CDR3 is made up of 15 amino acids. Deletions cut 1 base from V and 0 bases from J, with 6 bases between. CDR3 sequence: CASSEEGANTGELFF. CDR3 in DNA: TGTGCCAGCAGTGAAGAGGGGGCGAACACCGGGGAGCTGTTTTTT.